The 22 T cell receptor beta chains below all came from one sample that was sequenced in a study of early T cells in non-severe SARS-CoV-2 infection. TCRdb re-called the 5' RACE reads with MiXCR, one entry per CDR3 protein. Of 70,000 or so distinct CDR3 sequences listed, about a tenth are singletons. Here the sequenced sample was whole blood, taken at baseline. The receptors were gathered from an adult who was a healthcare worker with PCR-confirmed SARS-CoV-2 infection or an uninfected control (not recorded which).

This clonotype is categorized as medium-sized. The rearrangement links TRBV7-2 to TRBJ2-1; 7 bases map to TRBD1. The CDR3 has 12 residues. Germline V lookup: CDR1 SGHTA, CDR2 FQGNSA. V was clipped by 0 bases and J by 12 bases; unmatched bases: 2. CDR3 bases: TGTGCCAGCAGCTTAGCGGGGGACAGGCAGTTCTTC. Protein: CASSLAGDRQFF.

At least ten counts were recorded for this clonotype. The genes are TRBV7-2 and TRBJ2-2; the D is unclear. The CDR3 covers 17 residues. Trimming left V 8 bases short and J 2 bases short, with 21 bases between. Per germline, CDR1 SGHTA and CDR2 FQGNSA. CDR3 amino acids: CASGPIGPKINTGELFF. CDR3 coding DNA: TGTGCCAGCGGTCCAATAGGACCGAAGATTAACACCGGGGAGCTGTTTTTT.

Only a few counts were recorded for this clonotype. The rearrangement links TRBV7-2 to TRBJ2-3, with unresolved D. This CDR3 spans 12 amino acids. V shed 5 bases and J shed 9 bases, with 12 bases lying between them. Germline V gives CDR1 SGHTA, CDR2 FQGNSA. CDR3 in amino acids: CASSPDPRTQYF. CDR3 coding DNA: TGTGCCAGCAGCCCAGACCCCAGGACGCAGTATTTT.

CDR3 DNA sequence: TGTGCCAGCAGCTTAGGGGGGACAGGGGAAGTGGTGGACGTCCTGACTTTC. Translated: CASSLGGTGEVVDVLTF. The rearrangement links TRBV7-8 to TRBJ2-6; 10 positions match TRBD1. J lost 11 bases, V lost 1 base, and 11 bases had no gene match. The CDR3 has 17 amino acids. Germline-derived CDR1 and CDR2 are SGHVS and FQNEAQ.

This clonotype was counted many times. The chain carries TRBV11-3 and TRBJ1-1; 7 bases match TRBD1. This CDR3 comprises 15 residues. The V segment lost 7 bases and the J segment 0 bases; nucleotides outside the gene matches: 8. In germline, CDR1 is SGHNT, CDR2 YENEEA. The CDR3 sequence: CASTAGGQVNTEAFF. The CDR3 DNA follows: TGTGCCAGCACCGCGGGTGGACAGGTGAACACTGAAGCTTTCTTT.

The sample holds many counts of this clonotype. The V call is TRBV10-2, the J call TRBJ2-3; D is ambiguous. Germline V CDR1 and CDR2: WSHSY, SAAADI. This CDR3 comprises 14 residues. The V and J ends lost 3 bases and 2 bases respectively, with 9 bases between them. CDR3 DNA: TGCGCCAGCAGTGAAGCCCGGGCCACAGATACGCAGTATTTT. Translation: CASSEARATDTQYF.

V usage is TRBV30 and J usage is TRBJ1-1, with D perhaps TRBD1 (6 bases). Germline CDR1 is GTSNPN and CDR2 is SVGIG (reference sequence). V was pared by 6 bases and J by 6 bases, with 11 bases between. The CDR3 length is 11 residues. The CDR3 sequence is CACAGAAEAFF. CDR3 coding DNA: TGTGCCTGTGCAGGGGCCGCTGAAGCTTTCTTT.

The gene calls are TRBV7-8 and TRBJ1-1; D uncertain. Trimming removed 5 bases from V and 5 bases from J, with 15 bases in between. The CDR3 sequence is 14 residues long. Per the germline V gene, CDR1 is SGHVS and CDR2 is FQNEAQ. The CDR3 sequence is CASSLSSGTTEAFF. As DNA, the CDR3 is TGTGCCAGCAGCCTCTCTTCGGGAACAACTGAAGCTTTCTTT.

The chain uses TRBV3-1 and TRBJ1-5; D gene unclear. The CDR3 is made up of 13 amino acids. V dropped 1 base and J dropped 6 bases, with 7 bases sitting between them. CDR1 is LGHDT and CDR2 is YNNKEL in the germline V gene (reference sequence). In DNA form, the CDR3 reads TGTGCCAGCAGCCAAGGGAATGGTCAGCCCCAGCATTTT. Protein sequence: CASSQGNGQPQHF.

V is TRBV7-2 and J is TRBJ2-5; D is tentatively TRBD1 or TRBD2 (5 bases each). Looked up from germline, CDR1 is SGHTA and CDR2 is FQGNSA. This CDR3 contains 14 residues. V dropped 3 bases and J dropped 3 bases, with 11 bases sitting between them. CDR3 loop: CASSFNGAKETQYF. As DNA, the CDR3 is TGTGCCAGCAGCTTTAACGGGGCGAAAGAGACCCAGTACTTC.

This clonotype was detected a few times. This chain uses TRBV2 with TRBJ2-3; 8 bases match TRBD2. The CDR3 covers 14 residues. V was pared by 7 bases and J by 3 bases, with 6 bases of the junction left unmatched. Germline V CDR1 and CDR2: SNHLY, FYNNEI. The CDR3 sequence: CASNAGGRTDTQYF. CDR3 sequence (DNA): TGTGCCAGCAATGCGGGGGGCCGTACAGATACGCAGTATTTT.

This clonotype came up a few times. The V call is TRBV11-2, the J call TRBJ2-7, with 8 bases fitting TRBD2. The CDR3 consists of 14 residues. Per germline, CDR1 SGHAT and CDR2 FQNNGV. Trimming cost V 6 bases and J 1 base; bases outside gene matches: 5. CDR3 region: CASSLSGGSYEQYF. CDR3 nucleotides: TGTGCCAGCAGTTTGAGCGGGGGATCCTACGAGCAGTACTTC.

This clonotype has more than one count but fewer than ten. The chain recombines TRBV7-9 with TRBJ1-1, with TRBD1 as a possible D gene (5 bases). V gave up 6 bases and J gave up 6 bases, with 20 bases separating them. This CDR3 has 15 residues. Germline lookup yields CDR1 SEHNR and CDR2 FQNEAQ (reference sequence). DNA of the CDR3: TGTGCCAGCAGTCTCTCCGGGGGGGAGTTGGCTGAAGCTTTCTTT. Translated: CASSLSGGELAEAFF.

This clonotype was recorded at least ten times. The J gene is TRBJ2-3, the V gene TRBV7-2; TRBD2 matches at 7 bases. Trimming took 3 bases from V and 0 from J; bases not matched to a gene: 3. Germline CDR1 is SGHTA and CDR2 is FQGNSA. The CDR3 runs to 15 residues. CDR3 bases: TGTGCCAGCAGCTTCGCGGGAGAGAGCACAGATACGCAGTATTTT. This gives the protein CASSFAGESTDTQYF.

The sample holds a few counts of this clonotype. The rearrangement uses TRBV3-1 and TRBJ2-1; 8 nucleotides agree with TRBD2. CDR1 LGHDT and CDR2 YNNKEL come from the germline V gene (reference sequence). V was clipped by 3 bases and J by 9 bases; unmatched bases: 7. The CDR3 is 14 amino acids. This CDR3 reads CASSQTGGVTEQFF. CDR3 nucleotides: TGTGCCAGCAGCCAGACGGGGGGGGTCACTGAGCAGTTCTTC.

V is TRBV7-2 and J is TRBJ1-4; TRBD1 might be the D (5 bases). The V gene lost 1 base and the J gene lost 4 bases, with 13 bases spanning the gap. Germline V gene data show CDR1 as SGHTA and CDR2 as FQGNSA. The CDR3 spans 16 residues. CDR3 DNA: TGTGCCAGCAGCTTAGGTTTAGGGGCCCTTAATGAAAAACTGTTTTTT. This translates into CASSLGLGALNEKLFF.

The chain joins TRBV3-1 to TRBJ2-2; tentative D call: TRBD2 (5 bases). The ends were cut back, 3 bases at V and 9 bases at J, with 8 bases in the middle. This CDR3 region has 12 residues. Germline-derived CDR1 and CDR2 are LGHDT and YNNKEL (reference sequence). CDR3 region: CASSHVGRELFF. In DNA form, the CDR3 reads TGTGCCAGCAGCCATGTCGGGAGGGAGCTGTTTTTT.

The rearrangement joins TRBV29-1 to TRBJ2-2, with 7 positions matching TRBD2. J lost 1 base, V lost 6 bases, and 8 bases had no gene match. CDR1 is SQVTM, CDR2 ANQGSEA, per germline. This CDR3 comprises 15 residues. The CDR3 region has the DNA TGCAGCGTCCGAGCGGGGCAGGGGAACACCGGGGAGCTGTTTTTT. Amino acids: CSVRAGQGNTGELFF.

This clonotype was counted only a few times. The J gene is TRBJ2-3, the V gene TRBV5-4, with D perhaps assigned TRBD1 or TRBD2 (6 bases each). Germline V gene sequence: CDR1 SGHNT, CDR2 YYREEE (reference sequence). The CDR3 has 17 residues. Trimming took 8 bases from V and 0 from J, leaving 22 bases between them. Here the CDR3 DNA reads TGTGCCAGTACCCCCTTTTCGGGGGCCAGAAGCACAGATACGCAGTATTTT. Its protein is CASTPFSGARSTDTQYF. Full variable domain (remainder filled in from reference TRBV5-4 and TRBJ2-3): ETGVTQSPTHLIKTRGQQVTLRCSSQSGHNTVSWYQQALGQGPQFIFQYYREEENGRGNFPPRFSGLQFPNYSSELNVNALELDDSALYLCASTPFSGARSTDTQYFGPGTRLTVL.

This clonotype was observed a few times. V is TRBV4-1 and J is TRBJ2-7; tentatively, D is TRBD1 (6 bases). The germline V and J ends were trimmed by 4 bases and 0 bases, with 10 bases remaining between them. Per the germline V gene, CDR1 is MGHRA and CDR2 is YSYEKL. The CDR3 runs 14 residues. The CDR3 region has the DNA TGCGCCAGCAGCCCGGACAGATACTCCTACGAGCAGTACTTC. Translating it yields CASSPDRYSYEQYF.

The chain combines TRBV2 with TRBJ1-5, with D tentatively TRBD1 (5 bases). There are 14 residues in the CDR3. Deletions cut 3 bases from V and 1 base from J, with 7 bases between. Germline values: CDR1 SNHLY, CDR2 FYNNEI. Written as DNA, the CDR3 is TGTGCCAGCAGTGAGCGGGGGAGCAATCAGCCCCAGCATTTT. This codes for CASSERGSNQPQHF.

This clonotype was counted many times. The CDR3 loop reads CASSQATGGNSPLHF. CDR3 bases: TGTGCCAGCAGCCAAGCAACAGGGGGGAATTCACCCCTCCACTTT. The chain combines TRBV3-1 with TRBJ1-6, with 8 positions matching TRBD1. CDR1 and CDR2 (germline): LGHDT, YNNKEL (reference sequence). V trimming: 1 base; J trimming: 7 bases; junction bases outside the gene matches: 3. This CDR3 contains 15 residues.